The source of this T cell receptor (beta chain) is a study of T cell responses to AZD1222 COVID-19 vaccine. The V and J ends lost 8 bases and 3 bases respectively, with 10 bases between them. The CDR3 extends over 13 amino acids. Germline CDR1 and CDR2: MRHNA and SNTAGT. Sequencing was performed with immunoSEQ multiplex PCR; in TCRdb, only in-frame clones are kept and a portion is missing. This table has 98,000 or so clones, 80% to 90% appearing once. The TCR originated in an adult in good health. The chain employs TRBV6-4 and TRBJ2-2, with no clear D. Source: peripheral blood, taken on day 0 of AZD1222 vaccination. CDR3 protein: CASAARYTGELFF. The CDR3 nucleotides are TGTGCCAGCGCCGCCAGGTACACCGGGGAGCTGTTTTTT.